These T cell receptor beta chains were read from a single sample in a study of blood T cell repertoires in COVID-19. Profiled with immunoSEQ multiplex PCR; TCRdb holds only in-frame clones, not every one. The repertoire holds 280,000 or so clones, with 90% as singletons. The material sequenced was PBMCs or T cells enriched from blood (not recorded which). Every receptor here comes from a woman younger than 35 with acute COVID-19. Each CDR3 is given with its conserved first and last residue. Fields, in order: J gene, V gene, D gene, CDR3 protein. The D gene is left open where the match is weak.

TRBJ2-7 TRBV6-6 TRBD1 CASSYHRGRHYEQYF
TRBJ2-2 TRBV5-1 TRBD2 CASSTTSGRVAGELFF
TRBJ2-7 TRBV28 TRBD2 CASSHLAGGGTEQYF
TRBJ1-5 TRBV4-1 TRBD1 CASSQPGQGRGLNQPQHF
TRBJ1-4 TRBV21-1 . CASSLEGGPGGGGRSEKLFF
TRBJ2-1 TRBV5-6 . CASSLALEGSYNEQFF
TRBJ1-5 TRBV28 . CASSRTNQPQHF
TRBJ2-7 TRBV6-5 . CASRTPRGSSYEQYF
TRBJ2-7 TRBV29-1 . CSVEVGGTPSPEQYF
TRBJ1-6 TRBV28 TRBD1 CASSADRANSPLHF
TRBJ1-5 TRBV28 TRBD1 CASSRQGISTGNQPQHF
TRBJ2-7 TRBV5-1 . CASSLVASAQMEQYF
TRBJ2-3 TRBV28 . CASSSLFRAQYF
TRBJ1-1 TRBV18 TRBD1 CASSIDRGPLNTEAFF
TRBJ1-5 TRBV2 . CASSDPGYSNQPQHF
TRBJ2-7 TRBV7-9 TRBD2 CASSVGEGEQYF
TRBJ2-1 TRBV5-6 TRBD2 CASSPELALSYNEQFF
TRBJ2-1 TRBV5-4 . CASSSRVSRDLHEQFF
TRBJ2-3 TRBV10-3 TRBD2 CAISESTRGLADPLSTDTQYF
TRBJ1-2 TRBV27 TRBD1 CASSPRTGGGGYTF
TRBJ1-1 TRBV5-4 TRBD1 CASSLLSGGDAEAFF
TRBJ1-1 TRBV11-2 . CASSLIGGSGTEAFF
TRBJ2-7 TRBV15 . CATSEGGAGLTYEQYF
TRBJ1-1 TRBV11-3 . CASSLDRATEAFF
TRBJ2-3 TRBV6-5 . CASSYGGAGSTQYF
TRBJ1-1 TRBV18 TRBD1 CASSGRQGRSTEAFF
TRBJ1-6 TRBV4-3 TRBD1 CASSQGTGLYSPLHF
TRBJ2-1 TRBV27 . CASSLFPSFNEQFF
TRBJ2-1 TRBV11-2 TRBD1 CASQGQANLIFF
TRBJ2-7 TRBV6-2/TRBV6-3 . CASSYSISGETTYEQYF
TRBJ2-1 TRBV11-2 . CASSLGTGDEQFF
TRBJ1-1 TRBV4-1 TRBD1 CASSPQGLTEAFF
TRBJ1-6 TRBV5-1 TRBD1 CASQTGSGSPLHF
TRBJ2-6 TRBV7-5 . CVRSLVSGRPSDCSGANVLTF
TRBJ1-5 TRBV19 . CASSPDRGSNQPQHF
TRBJ2-1 TRBV9 TRBD1 CASSVGDRARGEQFF
TRBJ1-6 TRBV10-3 . CAISAQADSPLHF
TRBJ2-2 TRBV24-1 . CATRGGGGAGELFF
TRBJ2-7 TRBV29-1 TRBD2 CSVELLAGDEQYF
TRBJ1-1 TRBV6-6 . CASSYGAGTLNTEAFF
TRBJ2-1 TRBV7-2 . CASSLVGGGDEQFF
TRBJ2-7 TRBV7-9 TRBD2 CASSLGLAGPPYEQYF
TRBJ2-1 TRBV19 . CASSPLGLVGNNEQFF
TRBJ1-2 TRBV28 TRBD1 CASSLPSGGGYTF
TRBJ2-7 TRBV4-1 TRBD2 CASSHYPGLAGVREQYF
TRBJ1-1 TRBV29-1 . CSVDRNTEAFF
TRBJ1-1 TRBV13 TRBD1 CASSPRDRDAEAFF
TRBJ2-3 TRBV7-6 TRBD1 CASSLAPVTGKGTDTQYF
TRBJ2-7 TRBV28 TRBD1 CASSPTPRWGQSTYEQYF